This T cell receptor (beta chain) emerged from a study of blood T cell repertoires in COVID-19. Study overall: The study drew acute and convalescent COVID-19 samples from the United States, Italy and Spain. T cells, B-cell-depleted T cells, or PBMCs provided the cDNA or gDNA that served as material.

Germline CDR1 reads MNHEY; CDR2 reads SVGAGI. Trimming removed 7 bases from V and 8 bases from J; junction bases left unmatched: 6. CDR3 length: 12 residues. Original handling: Amplification from reference gene primers served as the basis for estimated nucleated cell counts. Clones were sequenced by immunoSEQ multiplex PCR, and TCRdb holds only the in-frame ones, with some missing. The D gene and trimming were derived from the DNA, and the V and J assignments and clone size from that table. The sample records over 200,000 clones, 80% to 95% being singletons. What was sequenced was peripheral blood. This TCR derives from a man in his 60s with COVID-19, enrolled during active disease. The J gene is TRBJ1-2, the V gene TRBV6-5; TRBD1 aligns across 8 bases. CDR3 in amino acids: CASTDRDRGYTF. The CDR3 region has the DNA TGTGCCAGCACCGACAGGGACAGGGGCTACACCTTC.